This T cell receptor (beta chain) comes out of a study of cytomegalovirus exposure and HLA in healthy donors. The germline gives CDR1 SGHNT, CDR2 YYREEE (reference sequence). The CDR3 is made up of 14 amino acids. The V end lost 4 bases, the J end lost 5 bases, and 13 bases lay between the germline ends. This PCR relied on a set of 60 Vbeta primers and 13 Jbeta primers. Generated by immunoSEQ multiplex PCR, the TCRdb table keeps only in-frame clones and is missing some. The profile shows some 160,000 clones, roughly 88% of them singletons. This clone has only a few counts. Its antigen remains unidentified. The study, taken as a whole, reports: Within the data, a cluster of highly shared sequence variants was likely a sequencing artifact.

The chain combines TRBV5-4 with TRBJ2-1, with D perhaps TRBD1 (6 bases). The sample was PBMCs. The receptor's source is a man aged 45-60 years in good health and CMV-seropositive. CDR3 region: CASSIPGQNNEQFF. In DNA form, the CDR3 reads TGTGCCAGCAGCATTCCCGGACAGAACAATGAGCAGTTCTTC.